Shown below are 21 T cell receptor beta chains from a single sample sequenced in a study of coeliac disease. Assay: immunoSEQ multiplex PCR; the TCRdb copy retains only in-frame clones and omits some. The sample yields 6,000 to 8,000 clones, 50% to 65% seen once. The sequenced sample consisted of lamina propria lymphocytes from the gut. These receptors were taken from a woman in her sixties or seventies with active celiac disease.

CDR3 DNA: TGTGCCAGCAGTGATTATGGTGCGGGAGGGCTCTCCTACGAGCAGTACTTC. Encoded protein: CASSDYGAGGLSYEQYF. The chain employs TRBV2 and TRBJ2-7; TRBD2 agrees at 9 bases. Germline lookup yields CDR1 SNHLY and CDR2 FYNNEI. CDR3 size: 17 residues. V lost 3 bases to trimming and J lost 0 bases; unmatched junction nucleotides: 9.

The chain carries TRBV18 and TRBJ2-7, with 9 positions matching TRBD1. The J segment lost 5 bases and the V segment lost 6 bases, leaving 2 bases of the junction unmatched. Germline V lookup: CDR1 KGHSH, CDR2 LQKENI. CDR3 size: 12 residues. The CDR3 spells CASSDRGHEQYF. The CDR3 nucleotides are TGTGCCAGCTCGGACAGGGGACACGAGCAGTACTTC.

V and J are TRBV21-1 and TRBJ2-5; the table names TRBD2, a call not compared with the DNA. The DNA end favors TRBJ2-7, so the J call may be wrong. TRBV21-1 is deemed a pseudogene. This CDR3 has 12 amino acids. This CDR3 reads CASSKVSYEQYF. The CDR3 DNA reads TGTGCCAGCAGCAAAGTCTCCTACGAGCAGTACTTC.

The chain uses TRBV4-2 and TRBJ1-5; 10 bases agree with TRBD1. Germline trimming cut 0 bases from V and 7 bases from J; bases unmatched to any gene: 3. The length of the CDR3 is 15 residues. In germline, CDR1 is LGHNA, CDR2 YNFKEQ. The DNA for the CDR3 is TGTGCCAGCAGCCAAGAGGGACAGGGGTTACAGCCCCAGCATTTT. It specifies CASSQEGQGLQPQHF.

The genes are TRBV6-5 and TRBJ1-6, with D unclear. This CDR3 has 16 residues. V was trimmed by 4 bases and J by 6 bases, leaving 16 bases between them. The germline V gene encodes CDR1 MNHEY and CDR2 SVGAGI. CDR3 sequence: CASSLGLERFNSPLHF. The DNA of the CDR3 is TGTGCCAGCAGTTTAGGACTGGAGAGATTTAATTCACCCCTCCACTTT.

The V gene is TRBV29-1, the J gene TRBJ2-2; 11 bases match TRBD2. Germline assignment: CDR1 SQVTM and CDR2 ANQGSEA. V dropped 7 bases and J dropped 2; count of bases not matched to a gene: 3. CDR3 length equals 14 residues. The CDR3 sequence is CSATSGGNTGELFF. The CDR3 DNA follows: TGCAGCGCCACTAGCGGGGGAAACACCGGGGAGCTGTTTTTT.

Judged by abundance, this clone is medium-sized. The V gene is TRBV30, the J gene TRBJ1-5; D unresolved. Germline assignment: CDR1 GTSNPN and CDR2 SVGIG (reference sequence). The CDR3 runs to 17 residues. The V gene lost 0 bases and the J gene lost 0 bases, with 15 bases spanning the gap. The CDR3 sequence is CAWSVEGYGSSNQPQHF. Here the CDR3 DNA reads TGTGCCTGGAGTGTAGAGGGTTACGGGTCTAGCAATCAGCCCCAGCATTTT.

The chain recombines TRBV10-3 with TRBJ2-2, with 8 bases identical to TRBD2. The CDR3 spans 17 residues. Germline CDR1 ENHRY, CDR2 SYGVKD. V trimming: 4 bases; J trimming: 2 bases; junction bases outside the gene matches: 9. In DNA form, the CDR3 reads TGTGCCATCAGTGGGTCCTATAGCGGGACTAACACCGGGGAGCTGTTTTTT. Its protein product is CAISGSYSGTNTGELFF.

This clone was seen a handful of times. The CDR3 loop is CATSAGSVRDTQYF. CDR3 coding DNA: TGCGCCACGAGTGCCGGGAGTGTGAGGGATACGCAGTATTTT. The chain carries TRBV10-2 and TRBJ2-3; weak D call: TRBD2 (6 bases). This CDR3 has 14 amino acids. V lost 10 bases, J lost 6 bases, and 20 bases lay in between. Germline V gene lookup returns CDR1 WSHSY and CDR2 SAAADI.

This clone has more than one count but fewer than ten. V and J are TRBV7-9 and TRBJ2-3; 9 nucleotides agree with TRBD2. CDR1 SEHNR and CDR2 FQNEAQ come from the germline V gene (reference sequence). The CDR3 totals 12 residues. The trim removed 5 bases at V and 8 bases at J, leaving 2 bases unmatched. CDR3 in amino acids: CASSMTSGTQYF. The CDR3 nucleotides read TGTGCCAGCAGCATGACTAGCGGTACGCAGTATTTT.

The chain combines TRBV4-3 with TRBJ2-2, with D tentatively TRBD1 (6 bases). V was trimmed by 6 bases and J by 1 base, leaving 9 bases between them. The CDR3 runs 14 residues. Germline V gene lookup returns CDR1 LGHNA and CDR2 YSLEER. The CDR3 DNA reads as TGCGCCAGCAGTCTACAGGGGAACACCGGGGAGCTGTTTTTT. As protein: CASSLQGNTGELFF.

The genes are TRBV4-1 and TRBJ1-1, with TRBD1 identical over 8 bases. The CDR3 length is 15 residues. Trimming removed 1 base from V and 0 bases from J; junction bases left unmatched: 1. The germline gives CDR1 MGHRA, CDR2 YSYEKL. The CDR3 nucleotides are TGCGCCAGCAGCCAAGGGGGACAGGTGAACACTGAAGCTTTCTTT. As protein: CASSQGGQVNTEAFF.

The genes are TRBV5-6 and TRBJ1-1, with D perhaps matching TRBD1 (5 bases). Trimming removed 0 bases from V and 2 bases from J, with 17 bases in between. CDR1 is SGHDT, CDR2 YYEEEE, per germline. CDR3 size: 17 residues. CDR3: CASSLGRGIRDNTEAFF. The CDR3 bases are TGTGCCAGCAGCTTGGGTCGGGGGATTAGAGACAACACTGAAGCTTTCTTT.

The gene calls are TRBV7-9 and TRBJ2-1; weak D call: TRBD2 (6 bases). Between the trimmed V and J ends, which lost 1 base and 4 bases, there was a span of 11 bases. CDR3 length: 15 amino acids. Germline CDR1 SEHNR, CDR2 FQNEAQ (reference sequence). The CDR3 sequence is CASSLGGTLYNEQFF. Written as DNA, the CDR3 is TGTGCCAGCAGCTTAGGTGGGACTCTGTACAATGAGCAGTTCTTC.

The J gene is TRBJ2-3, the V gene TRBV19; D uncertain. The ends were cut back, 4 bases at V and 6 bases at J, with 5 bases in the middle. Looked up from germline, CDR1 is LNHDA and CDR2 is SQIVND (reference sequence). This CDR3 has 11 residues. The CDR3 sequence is CASSTLDTQYF. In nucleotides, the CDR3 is TGTGCCAGTAGTACTCTTGATACGCAGTATTTT.

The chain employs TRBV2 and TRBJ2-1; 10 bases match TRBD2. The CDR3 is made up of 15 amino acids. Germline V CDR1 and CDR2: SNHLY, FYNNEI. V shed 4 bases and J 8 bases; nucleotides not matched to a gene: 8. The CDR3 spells CASSAEASGGHEQFF. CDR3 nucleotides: TGTGCCAGCAGTGCGGAAGCTAGCGGGGGTCATGAGCAGTTCTTC. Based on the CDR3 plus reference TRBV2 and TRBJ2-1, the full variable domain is EPEVTQTPSHQVTQMGQEVILRCVPISNHLYFYWYRQILGQKVEFLVSFYNNEISEKSEIFDDQFSVERPDGSNFTLKIRSTKLEDSAMYFCASSAEASGGHEQFFGPGTRLTVL.

The CDR3 is CASSSRQGETNEKLFF. The CDR3 coding sequence is TGCGCCAGCAGCTCCCGACAGGGGGAAACTAATGAAAAACTGTTTTTT. The rearrangement links TRBV5-1 to TRBJ1-4, with 9 bases lining up with TRBD1. Trimming at V came to 3 bases and at J to 1 base, leaving 4 bases not matched to a gene. Germline values: CDR1 SGHRS, CDR2 YFSETQ. There are 16 residues in the CDR3.

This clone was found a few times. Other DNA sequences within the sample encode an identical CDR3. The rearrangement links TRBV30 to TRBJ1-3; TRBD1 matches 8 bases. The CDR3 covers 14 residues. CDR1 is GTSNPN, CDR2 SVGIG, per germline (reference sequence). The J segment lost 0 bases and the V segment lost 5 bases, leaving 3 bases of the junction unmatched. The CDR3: CAWSTGGSGNTIYF. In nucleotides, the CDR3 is TGTGCCTGGTCTACAGGGGGCTCTGGAAACACCATATATTTT.

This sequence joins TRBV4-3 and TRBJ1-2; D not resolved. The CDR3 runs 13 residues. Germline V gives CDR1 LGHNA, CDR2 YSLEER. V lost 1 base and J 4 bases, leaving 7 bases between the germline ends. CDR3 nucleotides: TGCGCCAGCAGCCAAGGTGAGCTCTATGGCTACACCTTC. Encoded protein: CASSQGELYGYTF.

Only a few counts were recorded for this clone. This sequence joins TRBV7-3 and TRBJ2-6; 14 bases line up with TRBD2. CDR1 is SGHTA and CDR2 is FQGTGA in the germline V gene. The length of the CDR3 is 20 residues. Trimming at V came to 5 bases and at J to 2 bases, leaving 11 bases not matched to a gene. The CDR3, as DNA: TGTGCCAGCAGCCTTTACTTCTTGGGACTAGCGGGAGCTGGGGCCAACGTCCTGACTTTC. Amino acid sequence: CASSLYFLGLAGAGANVLTF.

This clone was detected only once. Written as DNA, the CDR3 is TGTGCCAGCAGCCGTACAGGGAACACCGGGGAGCTGTTTTTT. Its protein product is CASSRTGNTGELFF. The rearrangement links TRBV5-6 to TRBJ2-2, with D possibly matching TRBD1 (5 bases). CDR1 and CDR2 (germline): SGHDT, YYEEEE. V was shortened by 4 bases and J by 1 base, with 8 bases between the two germline ends. The CDR3 totals 14 residues.